These 26 T cell receptor beta chains came from one sample sequenced in a study of shared clonotypes between healthy human individuals. Repertoires were generated with immunoSEQ multiplex PCR, while TCRdb's copy carries only in-frame clones and drops some. Counted here are about 1.4 million clones, around 95% occurring once; the ten biggest clones make up about 1%. The source material was naive CD4+ T cells sorted from blood. Subset defined: CD45RA+ positively selected. The receptors were gathered from a man aged 25-40 years in good health.

This chain connects TRBV6-1 to TRBJ1-4, with D hard to call. Trimming pared 6 bases from V and 13 bases from J, leaving 24 bases between. In germline, CDR1 is MNHNS, CDR2 SASEGT. This CDR3 spans 15 amino acids. The CDR3 DNA reads as TGTGCCAGCAGCCACGTGGTAGCCCGAAATGAGGGACTGTTTTTT. Translation: CASSHVVARNEGLFF.

V usage is TRBV6-4 and J usage is TRBJ1-1; maybe TRBD1 (6 bases). Between the trimmed V and J ends, which lost 6 bases and 2 bases, there was a span of 16 bases. Germline CDR1 MRHNA, CDR2 SNTAGT. CDR3 length: 15 amino acids. For the CDR3, the DNA is TGTGCCAGCAGGGCCGAGACAGGCGCCAACACTGAAGCTTTCTTT. Its protein is CASRAETGANTEAFF.

V and J are TRBV7-9 and TRBJ2-5, with TRBD1 matching over 7 bases. The CDR3 runs 13 residues. The V and J ends lost 2 bases and 9 bases, in that order; junction bases with no gene match: 6. Germline V gene data show CDR1 as SEHNR and CDR2 as FQNEAQ (reference sequence). The CDR3 sequence is CASSLWTGLPQYF. CDR3 DNA: TGTGCCAGCAGCTTATGGACAGGTTTGCCCCAGTACTTC.

This clone was seen only once. This chain joins TRBV6-5 and TRBJ2-7, with 7 positions matching TRBD2. The V gene's germline CDR1 is MNHEY and CDR2 SVGAGI. Trimming removed 2 bases from V and 3 bases from J; junction bases left unmatched: 10. CDR3 length: 16 amino acids. The chain's CDR3 is CASSYPLGGSIYEQYF. The DNA for the CDR3 is TGTGCCAGCAGTTACCCACTAGGCGGGAGCATCTACGAGCAGTACTTC.

The chain is built from TRBV5-1 and TRBJ2-7, with 7 nucleotides matching TRBD1. The trim removed 0 bases at V and 3 bases at J, leaving 6 bases unmatched. The CDR3 spans 15 residues. The germline V gene encodes CDR1 SGHRS and CDR2 YFSETQ. The CDR3 coding sequence is TGCGCCAGCAGCTTGGCCCGGGACAGCGACTACGAGCAGTACTTC. Encoded protein: CASSLARDSDYEQYF.

The chain links TRBV28 to TRBJ1-2, with unresolved D. With 5 bases removed from V and 1 base from J, the gap between germline ends came to 14 bases. CDR1 is MDHEN and CDR2 is SYDVKM in the germline V gene. The CDR3 runs to 15 residues. In nucleotides, the CDR3 is TGTGCCAGCAGTCCCCCTCGGGAGGGTAACTATGGCTACACCTTC. Translation: CASSPPREGNYGYTF.

The chain joins TRBV28 to TRBJ2-7; a possible D gene is TRBD2 (5 bases). V gave up 5 bases and J gave up 0 bases, with 26 bases separating them. From germline, CDR1 is MDHEN and CDR2 SYDVKM. The CDR3 has 19 residues. The CDR3 sequence is CASSASSVIFAGVSYEQYF. The CDR3 bases are TGTGCCAGCAGTGCCAGTTCTGTTATATTTGCCGGGGTCTCCTACGAGCAGTACTTC. The full variable domain, completed using reference TRBV28 and TRBJ2-7, is DVKVTQSSRYLVKRTGEKVFLECVQDMDHENMFWYRQDPGLGLRLIYFSYDVKMKEKGDIPEGYSVSREKKERFSLILESASTNQTSMYLCASSASSVIFAGVSYEQYFGPGTRLTVT.

The V gene is TRBV14, the J gene TRBJ1-3, with 9 bases aligning to TRBD1. The J segment lost 4 bases and the V segment lost 4 bases, leaving 2 bases of the junction unmatched. Germline loops: CDR1 SGHDN, CDR2 FVKESK. The CDR3 consists of 14 residues. In DNA, the CDR3 is TGTGCCAGCAGCCCGGGACAGGGAGGAAACACCATATATTTT. It is translated as CASSPGQGGNTIYF.

This clone has only one observation. This chain connects TRBV27 to TRBJ1-1; D might be TRBD1 (6 bases). The germline V gene encodes CDR1 MNHEY and CDR2 SMNVEV (reference sequence). V was pared by 6 bases and J by 1 base, with 15 bases between. This CDR3 spans 15 amino acids. CDR3 in DNA: TGTGCCAGCAGGTTACGGGGACAAAGGAACACTGAAGCTTTCTTT. Translating gives CASRLRGQRNTEAFF.

Of note for this clone: Other DNA sequences from this sample encode an identical CDR3 as well. V and J are TRBV18 and TRBJ1-1; D gene unclear. Germline CDR1 is KGHSH and CDR2 is LQKENI. The CDR3 runs to 13 residues. V was clipped by 3 bases and J by 1 base, with 6 bases between them. For the CDR3, the DNA is TGTGCCAGCTCACCTGACGGGAACACTGAAGCTTTCTTT. Encoded protein: CASSPDGNTEAFF. Combining the CDR3 with reference TRBV18 and TRBJ1-1 gives the whole variable domain NAGVMQNPRHLVRRRGQEARLRCSPMKGHSHVYWYRQLPEEGLKFMVYLQKENIIDESGMPKERFSAEFPKEGPSILRIQQVVRGDSAAYFCASSPDGNTEAFFGQGTRLTVV.

The chain links TRBV5-4 to TRBJ1-1; no firm D call. The CDR3 loop spans 14 amino acids. Deletions cut 3 bases from V and 2 bases from J, with 11 bases between. Per the germline V gene, CDR1 is SGHNT and CDR2 is YYREEE (reference sequence). CDR3 DNA: TGTGCCAGCAGCTCACAAGCCAGAAACACTGAAGCTTTCTTT. It is translated as CASSSQARNTEAFF.

The chain carries TRBV10-1 and TRBJ2-5; maybe TRBD1 (6 bases). Germline V lookup: CDR1 WNHNN, CDR2 SYGVQD (reference sequence). This CDR3 spans 14 amino acids. Trimming shortened V by 3 bases and J by 1 base, and 9 bases separated the two germline ends. CDR3 coding DNA: TGCGCCAGCAGTGAAGGGGGAGCCCAAGAGACCCAGTACTTC. Its protein product is CASSEGGAQETQYF.

The chain couples TRBV29-1 to TRBJ2-1; 9 nucleotides align to TRBD2. V lost 4 bases to trimming and J lost 10 bases; unmatched junction nucleotides: 8. This CDR3 is built from 13 residues. Germline CDR1 SQVTM, CDR2 ANQGSEA. CDR3 bases: TGCAGCGTTGTACGGACTAGCGTATGGGAGCAGTTCTTC. Its protein product is CSVVRTSVWEQFF.

In regard to this clone: Other nucleotide sequences in the sample specify the same CDR3. The chain couples TRBV5-1 to TRBJ2-1; D perhaps matches TRBD1 (6 bases). CDR1 SGHRS and CDR2 YFSETQ come from the germline V gene. Trimming removed 0 bases at V and 0 bases at J, with 7 bases between. The CDR3 loop spans 15 amino acids. CDR3 amino acids: CASSLEGDSYNEQFF. The DNA for the CDR3 is TGCGCCAGCAGCTTGGAGGGGGACTCCTACAATGAGCAGTTCTTC.

The chain is built from TRBV7-2 and TRBJ2-1; 10 positions match TRBD2. The CDR3 covers 16 residues. Germline loops: CDR1 SGHTA, CDR2 FQGNSA. J was trimmed by 9 bases and V by 3 bases; bases with no gene match: 11. The CDR3 protein is CASSFKGTSAYLEQFF. CDR3 in DNA: TGTGCCAGCAGCTTTAAAGGGACTAGCGCTTACCTTGAGCAGTTCTTC.

This sequence joins TRBV5-1 and TRBJ2-1; 7 positions match TRBD2. Unmatched junction bases numbered 8, after V lost 4 bases and J lost 4 bases. The CDR3 totals 15 residues. Germline values: CDR1 SGHRS, CDR2 YFSETQ. For the CDR3, the DNA is TGCGCCAGCAGCCCGGACCGGGACTATTACAATGAGCAGTTCTTC. Translated, it gives CASSPDRDYYNEQFF.

V and J are TRBV27 and TRBJ2-5; 10 nucleotides align to TRBD1. Trimming removed 5 bases from V and 4 bases from J; junction bases left unmatched: 10. The germline V gene has CDR1 MNHEY and CDR2 SMNVEV (reference sequence). The CDR3 runs 16 residues. DNA for the CDR3: TGTGCCAGCAGTACCAGACAGGGGGCGTTCGGAGAGACCCAGTACTTC. Translating gives CASSTRQGAFGETQYF.

This sequence joins TRBV6-5 and TRBJ1-3; the D gene is possibly TRBD1 (6 bases). Trimming pared 5 bases from V and 4 bases from J, leaving 15 bases between. The V gene's germline CDR1 is MNHEY and CDR2 SVGAGI. The CDR3 contains 15 residues. The CDR3: CASSPYGGTGNTIYF. DNA of the CDR3: TGTGCCAGCAGTCCCTACGGGGGGACAGGAAACACCATATATTTT.

The chain employs TRBV30 and TRBJ2-2; 15 nucleotides match TRBD2. The CDR3 length is 17 residues. Germline loops: CDR1 GTSNPN, CDR2 SVGIG (reference sequence). Trimming removed 5 bases from V and 3 bases from J; junction bases left unmatched: 7. The CDR3 reads CAWSRGLAGGDTGELFF. The CDR3 bases are TGTGCCTGGTCACGGGGACTAGCGGGAGGAGACACCGGGGAGCTGTTTTTT.

This chain connects TRBV27 to TRBJ2-7; possibly TRBD1 for D (5 bases). From germline, CDR1 is MNHEY and CDR2 SMNVEV (reference sequence). V shed 5 bases and J shed 8 bases, with 19 bases lying between them. CDR3 length equals 14 residues. The CDR3 DNA reads as TGTGCCAGCAGTCCCGGACACCGCGAGCCCCAGCAGTACTTC. Amino acid sequence: CASSPGHREPQQYF.

The V and J genes are TRBV7-2 and TRBJ1-5; D not resolved. Germline V CDR1 and CDR2: SGHTA, FQGNSA. The CDR3 spans 15 residues. Trimming left V 1 base short and J 4 bases short, with 11 bases between. CDR3 region: CASSLEAGSNQPQHF. CDR3 sequence (DNA): TGTGCCAGCAGCTTAGAGGCCGGTAGTAATCAGCCCCAGCATTTT.

The chain joins TRBV28 to TRBJ1-5, with TRBD1 matching over 8 bases. J gave up 1 base and V 6 bases, and 8 bases lay outside the gene matches. CDR1 and CDR2 from the germline V gene are MDHEN and SYDVKM. This CDR3 region has 16 residues. The CDR3 DNA follows: TGTGCCAGCAGGGAGAGGACAGGGAGGAGCAATCAGCCCCAGCATTTT. Its translation is CASRERTGRSNQPQHF.

The chain combines TRBV25-1 with TRBJ2-3; D remains unclear. V was trimmed by 2 bases and J by 8 bases, leaving 14 bases between them. CDR1 MGHDK and CDR2 SYGVNS come from the germline V gene. The CDR3 sequence is 14 residues long. The CDR3, as DNA: TGTGCCAGCAGTGAACCCCTAGGTGGCGGTACGCAGTATTTT. It translates to CASSEPLGGGTQYF.

Details on this clone: Other DNA sequences in this specimen translate into the identical CDR3. The J gene is TRBJ2-7, the V gene TRBV27; TRBD1 agrees at 10 bases. Looked up from germline, CDR1 is MNHEY and CDR2 is SMNVEV (reference sequence). After removal of 6 bases from V and 4 bases from J, the junction contained 6 bases not matched to a gene. The CDR3 length is 14 residues. In DNA, the CDR3 is TGTGCCAGCAGCTTACGGGACAGGGGTTACGAGCAGTACTTC. Its protein product is CASSLRDRGYEQYF.

The chain is built from TRBV18 and TRBJ2-1; TRBD2 matches at 8 bases. The CDR3 is 17 amino acids. Per germline, CDR1 KGHSH and CDR2 LQKENI. Trimming at V came to 2 bases and at J to 4 bases, leaving 10 bases not matched to a gene. CDR3 bases: TGTGCCAGCTCACCATCGAGGAGCGCGGGAGGATACAATGAGCAGTTCTTC. The encoded protein is CASSPSRSAGGYNEQFF.

This chain joins TRBV11-3 and TRBJ2-3, with a weak D call TRBD2 (7 bases). The germline CDR1 and CDR2 sequences are SGHNT and YENEEA. Trimming cost V 1 base and J 9 bases, with 17 bases left between them. The CDR3 spans 15 residues. The CDR3 DNA is TGTGCCAGCAGCTTAGTTTTGGGGGCTAGCGGCACGCAGTATTTT. It yields the protein CASSLVLGASGTQYF.